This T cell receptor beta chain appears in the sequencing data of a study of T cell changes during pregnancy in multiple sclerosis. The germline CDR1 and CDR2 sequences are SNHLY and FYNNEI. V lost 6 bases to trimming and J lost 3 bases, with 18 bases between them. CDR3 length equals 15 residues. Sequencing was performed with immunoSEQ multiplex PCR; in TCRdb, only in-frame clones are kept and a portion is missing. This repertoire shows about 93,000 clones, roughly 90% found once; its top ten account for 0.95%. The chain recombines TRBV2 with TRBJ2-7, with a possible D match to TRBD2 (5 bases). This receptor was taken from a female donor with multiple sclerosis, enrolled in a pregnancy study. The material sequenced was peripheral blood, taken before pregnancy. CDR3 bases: TGTGCCAGCAGAAGTGTCCGGGGAGAGGGCTACGAGCAGTACTTC. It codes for CASRSVRGEGYEQYF.